The 18 T cell receptor beta chains reported below all come from one sample, sequenced in a study of blood T cell repertoires in COVID-19. The data were produced by immunoSEQ multiplex PCR, yet TCRdb's version contains in-frame clones alone and is incomplete. In the table there are about 370,000 clones, approximately 88% of which are singletons. Material: peripheral blood. All receptors come from a woman under 40 with COVID-19, enrolled during active disease.

This clone was counted only a few times. The chain employs TRBV7-9 and TRBJ2-7; TRBD2 matches 8 bases. The V segment lost 10 bases and the J segment 4 bases; nucleotides outside the gene matches: 9. CDR3 length: 13 residues. The V gene's germline CDR1 is SEHNR and CDR2 FQNEAQ (reference sequence). The DNA for the CDR3 is TGTGCCACCTCGGGGCGGGAGGTTTACGAGCAGTACGTC. It codes for CATSGREVYEQYV.

The V call is TRBV11-3, the J call TRBJ1-6; TRBD1 is a possible D gene (6 bases). This CDR3 region has 14 residues. Deletions cut 5 bases from V and 9 bases from J, with 14 bases between. Germline V gives CDR1 SGHNT, CDR2 YENEEA. The DNA for the CDR3 is TGTGCCAGCAGCGAACGGACAGTGGGTTCACCCCTCCACTTT. As protein: CASSERTVGSPLHF.

V usage is TRBV7-2 and J usage is TRBJ1-3; D gene uncertain. This CDR3 comprises 17 residues. V was cut by 1 base and J by 0 bases, with 13 bases left in between. Germline CDR1 SGHTA, CDR2 FQGNSA. The CDR3 DNA follows: TGTGCCAGCAGCTTAGAGACGGGATGGGGCTCTGGAAACACCATATATTTT. As protein: CASSLETGWGSGNTIYF.

The chain uses TRBV28 and TRBJ2-1; 11 nucleotides agree with TRBD1. The CDR3 consists of 13 residues. V dropped 8 bases and J dropped 6; count of bases not matched to a gene: 3. CDR1 is MDHEN and CDR2 is SYDVKM in the germline V gene. The chain's CDR3 is CASRDRGTNEQFF. The CDR3 DNA follows: TGTGCCAGCCGGGACAGGGGGACCAATGAGCAGTTCTTC.

V and J are TRBV7-2 and TRBJ2-5, with a possible D match to TRBD2 (6 bases). CDR1 is SGHTA and CDR2 is FQGNSA in the germline V gene. V lost 0 bases to trimming and J lost 2 bases, with 13 bases between them. The CDR3 is made up of 16 amino acids. CDR3 amino acids: CASSLAGMEGQETQYF. The CDR3 DNA sequence: TGTGCCAGCAGCTTAGCTGGGATGGAGGGGCAAGAGACCCAGTACTTC.

CDR3 sequence (DNA): TGTGCCAGCAGTCTAGCAGGCGGTCCTCGACTGTACTTC. Its protein product is CASSLAGGPRLYF. The J gene is TRBJ2-5, the V gene TRBV28; weak D call: TRBD2 (5 bases). CDR3 length: 13 residues. Germline V gives CDR1 MDHEN, CDR2 SYDVKM. Deletions cut 5 bases from V and 13 bases from J, with 20 bases between.

V usage is TRBV2 and J usage is TRBJ1-2; 7 bases are shared with TRBD1. V lost 1 base and J lost 6; bases outside the gene matches: 5. In germline, CDR1 is SNHLY, CDR2 FYNNEI. This CDR3 contains 14 residues. This CDR3 is CASSEGRTGHGYTF. DNA for the CDR3: TGTGCCAGCAGTGAAGGGCGGACAGGTCATGGCTACACCTTC.

For this clone: Relative to the germline gene, one junction end is altered; a read error may explain this. The J gene is TRBJ2-3, the V gene TRBV7-7; 7 bases are a match to TRBD2. The CDR3 covers 15 residues. Germline lookup yields CDR1 SSHAT and CDR2 FNYEAQ (reference sequence). The CDR3 sequence is CASSSGLSSGDTQYF. In DNA form, the CDR3 reads TGTGCTAGCAGCTCGGGACTATCCAGCGGCGATACGCAGTATTTT.

This clone occurred once. V gene TRBV3-1 (or the pseudogene TRBV3-2) combines with J gene TRBJ2-5, with D uncertain. The CDR3 has 15 residues. Trimming pared 1 base from V and 2 bases from J, leaving 11 bases between. Germline CDR1 LGHDT, CDR2 YNNKEL (reference sequence). The CDR3 protein is CASSQVQIPQETQYF. The DNA of the CDR3 is TGTGCCAGCAGCCAAGTTCAGATCCCTCAAGAGACCCAGTACTTC.

This clone was picked up one time. The V and J genes are TRBV4-3 and TRBJ2-1; 9 bases map to TRBD2. Germline V lookup: CDR1 LGHNA, CDR2 YSLEER. J gave up 6 bases and V 4 bases, and 10 bases lay outside the gene matches. The CDR3 length is 16 residues. CDR3 sequence: CASSLVAGGPGNEQFF. The CDR3 DNA reads TGCGCCAGCAGCCTCGTTGCGGGGGGGCCAGGCAATGAGCAGTTCTTC.

The chain uses TRBV19 and TRBJ2-3, with D perhaps matching TRBD1 (5 bases). The CDR3 is made up of 14 amino acids. V dropped 3 bases and J dropped 6 bases, with 13 bases sitting between them. Germline loops: CDR1 LNHDA, CDR2 SQIVND (reference sequence). CDR3 protein: CASSMVPGPDTQYF. The CDR3 DNA follows: TGTGCCAGTAGTATGGTTCCAGGGCCGGATACGCAGTATTTT.

The chain recombines TRBV5-1 with TRBJ2-7; TRBD2 matches 7 bases. Germline V lookup: CDR1 SGHRS, CDR2 YFSETQ. This CDR3 region has 14 residues. The ends lost 3 bases at V and 4 bases at J; junction bases unmatched: 7. The CDR3, as DNA: TGCGCCAGCAGCTGGGAGGGAGGCGAATACGAGCAGTACGTC. This sequence encodes CASSWEGGEYEQYV.

The chain combines TRBV15 with TRBJ2-7; 9 bases align to TRBD1. CDR1 and CDR2 from the germline V gene are LNHNV and YYDKDF (reference sequence). CDR3 length: 15 residues. With V trimmed by 4 bases and J by 7 bases, 11 bases remained unmatched. The CDR3 DNA reads TGTGCCACCAGCATTACCCCGGGACAGGGAAGAGAGCAGTACTTC. Translating it yields CATSITPGQGREQYF. Full variable domain (outside the CDR3, taken from reference TRBV15 and TRBJ2-7): DAMVIQNPRYQVTQFGKPVTLSCSQTLNHNVMYWYQQKSSQAPKLLFHYYDKDFNNEADTPDNFQSRRPNTSFCFLDIRSPGLGDTAMYLCATSITPGQGREQYFGPGTRLTVT.

J is TRBJ2-2 and V is TRBV2; TRBD2 matches at 7 bases. The germline V gene has CDR1 SNHLY and CDR2 FYNNEI. The CDR3 consists of 18 residues. With 1 base clipped from V and 6 bases from J, the junction kept 14 bases outside the gene matches. The CDR3 spells CASSEVAGDGPPPGELFF. The CDR3 nucleotides read TGTGCCAGCAGTGAAGTGGCGGGAGACGGACCCCCTCCCGGGGAGCTGTTTTTT.

The V gene is TRBV11-2, the J gene TRBJ2-7; tentatively, D is TRBD2 (7 bases). Between the trimmed V and J ends, which lost 5 bases and 3 bases, there was a span of 17 bases. The CDR3 totals 15 residues. Per germline, CDR1 SGHAT and CDR2 FQNNGV. The CDR3 nucleotides read TGTGCCAGCAGCCGAGAAGGGGGGGGACTCTACGAGCAGTACGTC. Amino acids: CASSREGGGLYEQYV.

The chain joins TRBV2 to TRBJ1-2; 11 bases fit TRBD1. CDR3 length: 16 amino acids. Losses at the gene ends were 5 bases for V and 8 bases for J; bases not matched to a gene: 13. Germline values: CDR1 SNHLY, CDR2 FYNNEI. The CDR3 region has the DNA TGTGCCAGCAGTAACATCCCGGGACAGGGGGTTGAGGGCTACACCTTC. The encoded protein is CASSNIPGQGVEGYTF.

This clone was observed once. This chain connects TRBV19 to TRBJ2-1; 7 bases line up with TRBD2. The trim removed 3 bases at V and 8 bases at J, leaving 16 bases unmatched. This CDR3 contains 17 residues. The germline CDR1 and CDR2 sequences are LNHDA and SQIVND (reference sequence). The CDR3 nucleotides are TGTGCCAGTAGTATCCGCACACCTAGACTAGCCATGGATGAGCAGTTCTTC. Residues: CASSIRTPRLAMDEQFF. Supplemented by reference TRBV19 and TRBJ2-1, the full variable domain reads DGGITQSPKYLFRKEGQNVTLSCEQNLNHDAMYWYRQDPGQGLRLIYYSQIVNDFQKGDIAEGYSVSREKKESFPLTVTSAQKNPTAFYLCASSIRTPRLAMDEQFFGPGTRLTVL.

This rearrangement joins TRBV5-5 to TRBJ2-4; 8 nucleotides match TRBD2. Germline lookup yields CDR1 SGHKS and CDR2 YYEKEE (reference sequence). V shed 3 bases, J shed 0 bases, and the junction held 11 bases outside the gene matches. The CDR3 runs to 18 residues. This CDR3 reads CASSSGLDSLLAKNIQYF. DNA of the CDR3: TGTGCCAGCAGCTCGGGACTAGATAGCCTCCTAGCCAAAAACATTCAGTACTTC.